This T cell receptor beta chain was captured in a study of T cell responses to AZD1222 COVID-19 vaccine. Study results and limitations: The study sampled repertoires only after the peak T cell response. Just five or six AZD1222 recipients were seropositive at baseline. The donors showed a predominance of white British ancestry and of females, with possible underestimation of clonal diversity.

Profiling relied on immunoSEQ multiplex PCR, and the TCRdb table lists in-frame clones only, not all of them. This sample yields some 130,000 clones, of which approximately 85% are seen a single time; approximately 8% belongs to the top ten. CDR3 length equals 11 residues. With 6 bases removed from V and 1 base from J, the gap between germline ends came to 6 bases. Germline assignment: CDR1 SQVTM and CDR2 ANQGSEA. A word on this clone: The antigen remains undetermined.

The starting material was peripheral blood, obtained 28 days after the second dose of the MenACWY control vaccine. The chain has TRBV29-1 and TRBJ1-2; D gene ambiguous. The receptor was derived from an adult who received the MenACWY meningococcal vaccine as a control. The CDR3 is CSVSGNYGYTF. The CDR3 nucleotides are TGCAGCGTGAGCGGTAACTATGGCTACACCTTC. Looking up the rest from reference TRBV29-1 and TRBJ1-2 gives the full variable domain: SAVISQKPSRDICQRGTSLTIQCQVDSQVTMMFWYRQQPGQSLTLIATANQGSEATYESGFVIDKFPISRPNLTFSTLTVSNMSPEDSSIYLCSVSGNYGYTFGSGTRLTVV.